In its sample, the clone carrying this TCR beta chain was seen many times. This specimen comes from a study of T-cell reconstitution after alpha-beta-depleted transplantation in children. Unique molecular identifiers featured in how the TCRbeta library was prepared. TCRdb called the PCR reads again in MiXCR, with one record for every CDR3 protein. In the table there are over 85,000 distinct CDR3 sequences, about 9.3% of which are singletons. There are 14 residues in the CDR3. The V gene's germline CDR1 is DFQATT and CDR2 SNEGSKA (reference sequence). Losses at the gene ends were 1 base for V and 8 bases for J; bases not matched to a gene: 10.

This clonotype was sampled from a human donor who donated a stem cell graft to a child with acute lymphoblastic leukemia. The chain joins TRBV20-1 to TRBJ1-2, with TRBD1 identical over 7 bases. Source: PBMCs from the stem cell graft donor, taken from the stem cell graft. This chain's CDR3 is CSARGGGGLWGYTF. CDR3 coding DNA: TGCAGTGCTAGAGGGGGAGGGGGCCTCTGGGGCTACACCTTC.